This record looks at one T cell receptor (beta chain) sequence and its context. Per the study methods: Using reference gene primer amplification, nucleated cell counts were estimated. Clones were read by immunoSEQ multiplex PCR, and TCRdb kept only the in-frame ones, dropping some. V, J and clone size derive from that table, while D and trimming were established from the DNA sequence. The table records some 320,000 clones, about 91% of them present only once. The data were obtained in a study of blood T cell repertoires in COVID-19. Study-wide background: Spain, Italy and the United States supplied samples that represented acute and convalescent COVID-19. Sample material is recorded as cDNA or gDNA derived from T cells, B-cell-depleted T cells, or PBMCs.

Trimming removed 2 bases at V and 6 bases at J, with 8 bases between. This CDR3 has 14 amino acids. Per the germline V gene, CDR1 is SGHTA and CDR2 is FQGNSA. The sequence came from a woman aged 25 to 39 who had recovered from COVID-19. This rearrangement joins TRBV7-2 to TRBJ1-6; D is ambiguous. Sequencing was done on a sample of peripheral blood. The CDR3 DNA is TGTGCCAGCAGCTTATGGCCCTCTAATTCACCCCTCCACTTT. Its translation: CASSLWPSNSPLHF.